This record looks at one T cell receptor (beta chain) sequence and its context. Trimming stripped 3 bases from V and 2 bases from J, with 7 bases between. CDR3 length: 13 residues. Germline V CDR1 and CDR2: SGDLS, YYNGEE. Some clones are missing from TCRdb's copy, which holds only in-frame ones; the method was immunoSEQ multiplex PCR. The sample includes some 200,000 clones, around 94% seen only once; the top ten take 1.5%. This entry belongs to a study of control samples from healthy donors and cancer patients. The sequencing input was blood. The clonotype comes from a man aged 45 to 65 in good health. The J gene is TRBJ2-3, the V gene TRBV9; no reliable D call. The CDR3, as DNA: TGTGCCAGCAGCGCCTCATACACAGATACGCAGTATTTT. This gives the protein CASSASYTDTQYF.